This T cell receptor beta chain comes out of a study of identical twins. Whole-study results and caveats: Out-of-frame alpha sequences common to twins exhibited a surplus of low generation probability.

Template switching (which added a universal primer site) was used, and cDNA carried unique molecular identifiers. TCRdb re-called the 5' RACE reads with MiXCR, one entry per CDR3 protein. The sample has 700,000 or so distinct CDR3 sequences, around 8.6% seen once. This clonotype was observed a handful of times. Its target is unknown. V was clipped by 0 bases and J by 0 bases, with 14 bases between them. Germline V gene data show CDR1 as DFQATT and CDR2 as SNEGSKA (reference sequence). The CDR3 runs 16 residues. These data are also associated with another study on yellow fever vaccine responses in identical twins.

This TCR was sampled from a woman younger than 30 in good health. The sequenced sample was PBMCs. V and J are TRBV20-1 and TRBJ1-1; D gene ambiguous. CDR3 sequence (DNA): TGCAGTGCTAGAGATCCCCCAGGATTGATGAACACTGAAGCTTTCTTT. This encodes CSARDPPGLMNTEAFF.